This TCR beta chain was identified during a study of T-cell memory formation after mild COVID-19. Study details: Largely donor-specific sequence clusters came from two donors.

It was 5'RACE with constant-segment primers that produced the TCR alpha and TCR beta cDNA libraries, which carried sample barcodes and UMIs. From the 5' RACE reads, TCRdb called clonotypes with MiXCR, one entry per CDR3 protein. The table has about 470,000 distinct CDR3 sequences, around 25% seen once. In its sample, this clonotype was seen a few times. Its target is not known. Study conclusions and caveats: There was no confirmation that second-wave clones peaking on day 37 were SARS-CoV-2 specific.

Germline V gene lookup returns CDR1 SGHAT and CDR2 FQNNGV. J gave up 6 bases and V 2 bases, and 8 bases lay outside the gene matches. The CDR3 totals 15 residues. The V gene is TRBV11-2, the J gene TRBJ2-7, with 9 bases identical to TRBD1. This sequence was found in an adult woman who had mild COVID-19 (a few samples of this study predate the infection). Cell type and time point are not known. The specimen was PBMCs or a T cell subset sorted from them (not recorded which). CDR3 DNA: TGTGCCAGCAGCTTAACAACCGGGACAGGGTCCGAGCAGTACTTC. This encodes CASSLTTGTGSEQYF.